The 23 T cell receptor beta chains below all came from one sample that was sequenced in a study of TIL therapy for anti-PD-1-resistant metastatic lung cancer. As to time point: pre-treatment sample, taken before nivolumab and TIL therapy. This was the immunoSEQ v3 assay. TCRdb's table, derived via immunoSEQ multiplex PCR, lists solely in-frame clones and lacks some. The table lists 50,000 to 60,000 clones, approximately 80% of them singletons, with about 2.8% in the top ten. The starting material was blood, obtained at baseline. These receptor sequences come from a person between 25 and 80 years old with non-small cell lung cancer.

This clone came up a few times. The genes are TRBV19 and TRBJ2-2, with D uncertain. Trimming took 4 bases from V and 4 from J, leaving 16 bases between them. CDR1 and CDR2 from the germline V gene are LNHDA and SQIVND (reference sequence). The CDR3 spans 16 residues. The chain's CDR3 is CASSTDTFQVTGELFF. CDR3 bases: TGTGCCAGTAGTACTGACACCTTTCAAGTCACCGGGGAGCTGTTTTTT.

This chain's CDR3 is CASSFPGGLGEQYF. CDR3 coding DNA: TGTGCCAGCAGCTTCCCGGGGGGTTTGGGCGAGCAGTACTTC. This chain connects TRBV7-2 to TRBJ2-7, with TRBD2 matching 7 bases. This CDR3 has 14 residues. CDR1 and CDR2 (germline): SGHTA, FQGNSA. J was trimmed by 6 bases and V by 3 bases; bases with no gene match: 8.

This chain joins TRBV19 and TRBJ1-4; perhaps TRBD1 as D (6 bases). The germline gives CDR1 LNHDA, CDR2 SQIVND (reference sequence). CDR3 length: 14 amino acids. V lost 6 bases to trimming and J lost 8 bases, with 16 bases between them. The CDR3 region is CASSFMGAKEKLFF. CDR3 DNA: TGTGCCAGTAGCTTTATGGGGGCGAAGGAAAAACTGTTTTTT.

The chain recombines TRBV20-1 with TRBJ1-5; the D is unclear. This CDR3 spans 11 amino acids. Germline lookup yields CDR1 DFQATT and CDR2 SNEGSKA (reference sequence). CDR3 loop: CRSSNNQPQHF. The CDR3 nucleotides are TGCAGATCATCAAACAATCAGCCCCAGCATTTT.

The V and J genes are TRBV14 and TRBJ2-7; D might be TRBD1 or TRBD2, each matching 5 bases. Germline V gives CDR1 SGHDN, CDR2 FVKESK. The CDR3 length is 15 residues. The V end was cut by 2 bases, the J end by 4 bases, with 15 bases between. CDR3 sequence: CASSQSDSRRYEQYF. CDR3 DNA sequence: TGTGCCAGCAGCCAAAGTGACAGCAGGAGGTACGAGCAGTACTTC. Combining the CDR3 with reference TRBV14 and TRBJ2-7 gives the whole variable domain EAGVTQFPSHSVIEKGQTVTLRCDPISGHDNLYWYRRVMGKEIKFLLHFVKESKQDESGMPNNRFLAERTGGTYSTLKVQPAELEDSGVYFCASSQSDSRRYEQYFGPGTRLTVT.

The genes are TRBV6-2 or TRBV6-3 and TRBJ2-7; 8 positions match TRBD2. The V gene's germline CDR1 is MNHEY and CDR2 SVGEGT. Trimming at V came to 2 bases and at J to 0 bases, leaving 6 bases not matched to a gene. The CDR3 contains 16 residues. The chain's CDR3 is CASSYRASGSSYEQYF. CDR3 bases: TGTGCCAGCAGTTACAGGGCCAGCGGGAGCTCCTACGAGCAGTACTTC.

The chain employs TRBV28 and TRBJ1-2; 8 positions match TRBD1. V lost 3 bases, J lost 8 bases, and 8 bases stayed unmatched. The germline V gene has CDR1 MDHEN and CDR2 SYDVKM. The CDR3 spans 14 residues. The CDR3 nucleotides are TGTGCCAGCAGTTTTTCCAGGGGGCAAGGGGGCTACACCTTC. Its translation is CASSFSRGQGGYTF.

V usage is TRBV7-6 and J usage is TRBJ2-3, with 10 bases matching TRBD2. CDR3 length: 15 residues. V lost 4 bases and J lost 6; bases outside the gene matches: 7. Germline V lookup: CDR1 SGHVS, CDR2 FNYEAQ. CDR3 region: CASSSSSGGFDTQYF. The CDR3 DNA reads TGTGCCAGCAGCTCCTCTAGCGGGGGATTTGATACGCAGTATTTT.

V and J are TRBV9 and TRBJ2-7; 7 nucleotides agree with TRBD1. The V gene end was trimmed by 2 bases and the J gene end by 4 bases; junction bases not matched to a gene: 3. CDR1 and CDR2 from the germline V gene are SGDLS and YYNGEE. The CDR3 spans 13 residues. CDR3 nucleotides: TGTGCCAGCAGCGTCGAGGACAGGTACGAGCAGTACTTC. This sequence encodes CASSVEDRYEQYF. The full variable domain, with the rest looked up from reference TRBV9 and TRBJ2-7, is DSGVTQTPKHLITATGQRVTLRCSPRSGDLSVYWYQQSLDQGLQFLIQYYNGEERAKGNILERFSAQQFPDLHSELNLSSLELGDSALYFCASSVEDRYEQYFGPGTRLTVT.

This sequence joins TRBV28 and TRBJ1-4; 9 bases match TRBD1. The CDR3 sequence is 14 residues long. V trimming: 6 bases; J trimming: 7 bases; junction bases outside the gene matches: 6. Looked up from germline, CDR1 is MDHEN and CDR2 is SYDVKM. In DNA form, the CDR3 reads TGTGCCAGCAGGACCGGGACAGGGTTTGAAAAACTGTTTTTT. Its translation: CASRTGTGFEKLFF.

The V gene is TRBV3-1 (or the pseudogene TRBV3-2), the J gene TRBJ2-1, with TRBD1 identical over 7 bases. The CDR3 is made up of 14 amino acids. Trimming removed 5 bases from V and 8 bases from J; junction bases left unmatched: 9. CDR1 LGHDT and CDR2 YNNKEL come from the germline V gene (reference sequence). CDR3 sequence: CASSLNLGTDEQFF. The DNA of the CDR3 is TGTGCCAGCAGCTTAAACCTGGGGACAGATGAGCAGTTCTTC.

CDR3: CASSFGTGDNEQFF. The CDR3 bases are TGTGCCAGCAGCTTCGGGACAGGGGACAATGAGCAGTTCTTC. The rearrangement links TRBV11-2 to TRBJ2-1; 10 nucleotides agree with TRBD1. CDR1 is SGHAT, CDR2 FQNNGV, per germline. This CDR3 has 14 residues. The J segment lost 5 bases and the V segment lost 3 bases, leaving 1 base of the junction unmatched.

In DNA form, the CDR3 reads TGTGCCAGCAGCCCCGGGGGGAGGTCGCCCTACGAGCAGTACTTC. This codes for CASSPGGRSPYEQYF. The chain carries TRBV11-2 and TRBJ2-7; the match to TRBD2 covers 7 bases. Germline CDR1 is SGHAT and CDR2 is FQNNGV. The CDR3 loop spans 15 amino acids. Trimming took 5 bases from V and 2 from J; bases not matched to a gene: 9.

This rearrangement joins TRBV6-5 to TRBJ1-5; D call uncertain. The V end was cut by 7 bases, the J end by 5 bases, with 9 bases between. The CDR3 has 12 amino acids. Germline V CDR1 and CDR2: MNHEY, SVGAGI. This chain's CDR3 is CASTQPDQPQHF. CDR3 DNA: TGTGCCAGCACCCAGCCGGATCAGCCCCAGCATTTT.

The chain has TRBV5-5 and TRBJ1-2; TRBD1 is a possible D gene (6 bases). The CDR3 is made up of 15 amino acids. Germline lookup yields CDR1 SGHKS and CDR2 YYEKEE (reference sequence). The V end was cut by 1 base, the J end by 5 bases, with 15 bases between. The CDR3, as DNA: TGTGCCAGCAGCTTGTCACAGGGACGACAGTATGGCTACACCTTC. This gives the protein CASSLSQGRQYGYTF.

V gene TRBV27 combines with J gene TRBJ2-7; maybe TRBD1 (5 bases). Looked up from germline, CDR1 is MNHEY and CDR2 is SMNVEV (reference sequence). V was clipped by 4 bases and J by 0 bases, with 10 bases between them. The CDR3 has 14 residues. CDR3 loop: CASSSLTASYEQYF. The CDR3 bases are TGTGCCAGCAGTTCTCTGACAGCCTCCTACGAGCAGTACTTC.

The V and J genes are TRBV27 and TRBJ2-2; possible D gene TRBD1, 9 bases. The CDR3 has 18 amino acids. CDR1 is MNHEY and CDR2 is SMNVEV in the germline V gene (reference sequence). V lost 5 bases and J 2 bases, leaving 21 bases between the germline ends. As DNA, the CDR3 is TGTGCCAGCAGTATCACCGGGGGGGACAGGGACAACACCGGGGAGCTGTTTTTT. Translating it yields CASSITGGDRDNTGELFF.

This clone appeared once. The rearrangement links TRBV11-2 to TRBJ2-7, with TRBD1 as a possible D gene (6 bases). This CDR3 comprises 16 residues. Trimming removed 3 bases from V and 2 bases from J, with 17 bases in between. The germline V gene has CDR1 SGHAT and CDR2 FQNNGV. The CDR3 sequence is CASSFRTGPLPYEQYF. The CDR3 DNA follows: TGTGCCAGCAGCTTCAGAACAGGGCCTCTCCCCTACGAGCAGTACTTC.

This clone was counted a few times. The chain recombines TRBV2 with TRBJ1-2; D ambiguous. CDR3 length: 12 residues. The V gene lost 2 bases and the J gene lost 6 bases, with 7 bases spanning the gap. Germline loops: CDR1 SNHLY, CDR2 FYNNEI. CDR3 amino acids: CASSERRNGYTF. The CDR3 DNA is TGTGCCAGCAGTGAACGTAGGAATGGCTACACCTTC. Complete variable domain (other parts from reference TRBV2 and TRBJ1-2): EPEVTQTPSHQVTQMGQEVILRCVPISNHLYFYWYRQILGQKVEFLVSFYNNEISEKSEIFDDQFSVERPDGSNFTLKIRSTKLEDSAMYFCASSERRNGYTFGSGTRLTVV.

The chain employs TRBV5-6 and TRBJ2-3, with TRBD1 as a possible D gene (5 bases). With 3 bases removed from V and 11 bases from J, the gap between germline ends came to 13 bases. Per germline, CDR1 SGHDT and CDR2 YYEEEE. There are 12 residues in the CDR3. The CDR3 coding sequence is TGTGCCAGCAGCTCCCAGGGCCTTAGGCAGTATTTT. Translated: CASSSQGLRQYF.

CDR3 sequence (DNA): TGTGCCAGTAGCCCGGGACAGAATAATCAGCCCCAGCATTTT. Its protein product is CASSPGQNNQPQHF. The rearrangement joins TRBV19 to TRBJ1-5; 7 bases map to TRBD1. The germline V gene encodes CDR1 LNHDA and CDR2 SQIVND (reference sequence). CDR3 length: 14 residues. The J segment lost 4 bases and the V segment lost 6 bases, leaving 6 bases of the junction unmatched.

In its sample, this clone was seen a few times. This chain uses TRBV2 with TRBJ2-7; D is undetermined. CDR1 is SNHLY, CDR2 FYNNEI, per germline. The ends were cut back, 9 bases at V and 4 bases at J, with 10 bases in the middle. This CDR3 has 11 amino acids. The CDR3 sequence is CASRWLYEQYF. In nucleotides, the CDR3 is TGTGCCAGTCGATGGCTTTACGAGCAGTACTTC.

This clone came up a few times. Written as DNA, the CDR3 is TGTGCCAGTAGCCGGCCCAAGGGACAGGGGAGCTTCTCTGGGGCCAACGTCCTGACTTTC. This sequence encodes CASSRPKGQGSFSGANVLTF. The chain couples TRBV19 to TRBJ2-6; 10 bases align to TRBD1. Looked up from germline, CDR1 is LNHDA and CDR2 is SQIVND (reference sequence). The V and J ends lost 6 bases and 0 bases, in that order; junction bases with no gene match: 14. This CDR3 is 20 amino acids long.